A selection of T cell receptor beta chains follows, all from one sample in a study of T-cell reconstitution after alpha-beta-depleted transplantation in children. TCRdb fed the PCR reads into MiXCR, producing one record per CDR3 protein. The sample comprises around 370,000 distinct CDR3 sequences, around 15% of which are singletons, and about 41% rests with the top ten. The sample was PBMCs, mostly from graft donor cells, taken 360 days after TCRalphabeta/CD19-depleted stem cell transplant. The receptor set was obtained from a male patient between 2 and 10 years old who had a stem cell transplant for acute lymphoblastic leukemia, so the T cells may come from the graft donor. Each CDR3 is given with its conserved first and last residue. The D gene is left open where the match is weak. Some rows have no size entry. The others give once, few or many, or a class for an expanded clone.

>TRBJ2-7|TRBV5-6|many|-
CASSLALATYEQYF
TGTGCCAGCAGCTTGGCACTAGCAACCTACGAGCAGTACTTC
>TRBJ2-7|TRBV15|few|-
CATSTTGYEQYF
TGTGCCACCAGCACTACAGGTTACGAGCAGTACTTC
>TRBJ1-1|TRBV5-1|-|-
CASILTGPVAFF
TGCGCCAGCATCCTGACGGGACCCGTGGCTTTCTTT
>TRBJ2-1|TRBV20-1|-|TRBD1
CSARGTGGEQFF
TGCAGTGCTAGAGGAACAGGGGGAGAGCAGTTCTTC
>TRBJ2-1|TRBV27|few|TRBD2
CASSLALAGGYYNEQFF
TGTGCCAGCAGTTTAGCACTAGCGGGAGGGTACTACAATGAGCAGTTCTTC
>TRBJ1-5|TRBV4-2|few|TRBD1
CASSQDGRDRENQPQHF
TGTGCCAGCAGCCAAGATGGTCGGGACAGGGAGAACCAGCCCCAGCATTTT
>TRBJ2-3|TRBV7-2|few|-
CASSLGVGIGTDTQYF
TGTGCCAGCAGCTTAGGGGTCGGGATCGGCACAGATACGCAGTATTTT
>TRBJ2-7|TRBV28|-|TRBD2
CASSASGRISYEQYF
TGTGCCAGCAGTGCTAGCGGCAGGATATCCTACGAGCAGTACTTC
>TRBJ2-2|TRBV6-5|few|-
CASSYGSGELFF
TGTGCCAGCAGTTACGGGTCCGGGGAGCTGTTTTTT
>TRBJ2-7|TRBV10-3|-|TRBD2
CAISEHSAGLASEQYF
TGTGCCATCAGTGAACACTCAGCGGGATTAGCCTCCGAGCAGTACTTC
>TRBJ2-1|TRBV29-1|-|TRBD2
CSVANSGRAYNEQFF
TGCAGCGTTGCAAATAGCGGGAGGGCCTACAATGAGCAGTTCTTC
>TRBJ2-4|TRBV29-1|-|TRBD2
CSVAGGGLAKNIQYF
TGCAGCGTAGCTGGGGGGGGACTAGCCAAAAACATTCAGTACTTC
>TRBJ2-2|TRBV7-6|few|-
CASSLTLGTGELFF
TGTGCCAGCAGCTTAACCTTGGGGACCGGGGAGCTGTTTTTT
>TRBJ1-1|TRBV30|-|TRBD1
CAWMDREAFF
TGTGCCTGGATGGACAGGGAAGCTTTCTTT
>TRBJ2-1|TRBV20-1|-|TRBD2
CSGLSGAAYNEQFF
TGCAGTGGATTAAGCGGGGCAGCCTACAATGAGCAGTTCTTC
>TRBJ1-6|TRBV12-3/TRBV12-4|many|-
CASSFYNSPLHF
TGTGCCAGCAGTTTCTATAATTCACCCCTCCACTTT
>TRBJ2-1|TRBV9|-|-
CASSVDSTWDEQFF
TGTGCCAGCAGCGTAGATTCCACTTGGGATGAGCAGTTCTTC
>TRBJ2-3|TRBV9|few|TRBD2
CASSSRGSGRAADTQYF
TGTGCCAGCAGCTCACGTGGAAGCGGGAGGGCCGCAGATACGCAGTATTTT
>TRBJ2-1|TRBV28|-|TRBD2
CASSLSLAGGPDEQFF
TGTGCCAGCAGTTTAAGTCTAGCGGGAGGGCCCGATGAGCAGTTCTTC
>TRBJ2-1|TRBV5-1|many|TRBD1
CASSEGTGLGEQFF
TGCGCCAGCAGCGAGGGGACAGGGCTTGGTGAGCAGTTCTTC
>TRBJ2-1|TRBV7-8|many|TRBD2
CASSLLPGLAGAGNEQFF
TGTGCCAGCAGCTTACTGCCAGGACTAGCGGGAGCAGGGAATGAGCAGTTCTTC
>TRBJ2-1|TRBV4-3|few|-
CASSQAAVNEQFF
TGCGCCAGCAGCCAAGCAGCGGTGAATGAGCAGTTCTTC
>TRBJ2-3|TRBV21-1|many|-
CASSKEDRDTQYF
TGTGCCAGCAGCAAAGAGGACCGGGATACGCAGTATTTT
>TRBJ2-5|TRBV4-3|few|-
CASSQVPRVQETQYF
TGCGCCAGCAGCCAAGTACCGAGAGTGCAAGAGACCCAGTACTTC
>TRBJ2-7|TRBV6-5|many|TRBD1
CASSSTGTAYEQYF
TGTGCCAGCAGTTCGACCGGGACAGCCTACGAGCAGTACTTC
>TRBJ2-1|TRBV6-1|-|-
CASGQRGGSPYNEQFF
TGTGCCAGCGGCCAAAGGGGCGGATCTCCCTACAATGAGCAGTTCTTC
>TRBJ2-1|TRBV7-3|-|TRBD2
CASSLRTSGLSYNEQFF
TGTGCCAGCAGCCTGAGGACTAGCGGGCTCTCCTACAATGAGCAGTTCTTC
>TRBJ2-1|TRBV20-1|few|TRBD2
CSAGREGNNEQFF
TGCAGTGCTGGGAGGGAGGGGAACAATGAGCAGTTCTTC
>TRBJ2-2|TRBV29-1|-|-
CSVVGRPPANTGELFF
TGCAGCGTTGTTGGGAGACCCCCAGCGAACACCGGGGAGCTGTTTTTT
>TRBJ2-5|TRBV3-1|few|-
CASSTPWRGQETQYF
TGTGCCAGCAGCACTCCTTGGAGGGGGCAAGAGACCCAGTACTTC
>TRBJ2-5|TRBV7-2|many|-
CASSFLRTVQETQYF
TGTGCCAGCAGCTTTTTACGGACAGTCCAAGAGACCCAGTACTTC
>TRBJ1-2|TRBV28|few|-
CASRPRTQAQGYTF
TGTGCCAGCAGACCTAGGACCCAGGCTCAGGGCTACACCTTC
>TRBJ1-1|TRBV20-1|few|-
CSARPNTEAFF
TGCAGTGCTCGCCCGAACACTGAAGCTTTCTTT
>TRBJ2-7|TRBV20-1|few|TRBD2
CSATGLAHEQYF
TGCAGTGCTACCGGACTAGCCCACGAGCAGTACTTC
>TRBJ2-1|TRBV11-2|few|-
CASSLQQLNEQFF
TGTGCCAGCAGCTTACAACAGTTGAATGAGCAGTTCTTC
>TRBJ2-1|TRBV7-9|few|TRBD2
CASSFFRTSGYNEQFF
TGTGCCAGCAGCTTCTTTCGGACTAGCGGCTACAATGAGCAGTTCTTC
>TRBJ1-4|TRBV12-3/TRBV12-4|few|-
CASSLFGGEKLFF
TGTGCCAGCAGTTTATTTGGAGGGGAAAAACTGTTTTTT